This TCR beta chain was obtained from a study of identical twins. Template switching (which added a universal primer site) was used, and cDNA carried unique molecular identifiers. TCRdb reanalysed the 5' RACE reads using MiXCR and keeps one entry per CDR3 protein. The top ten hold less than 2% of the sample, which has approximately 600,000 distinct CDR3 sequences, under 8.5% seen once. General study points: With abundant cord blood beta clonotypes, insertions were fewer; memory repertoires showed no such pattern. Beta out-of-frame twin sharing showed a weaker excess.

Turning to this clonotype: No antigen is known for it.

Germline V gene data show CDR1 as MNHNS and CDR2 as SASEGT. Trimming left V 3 bases short and J 4 bases short, with 12 bases between. The CDR3 totals 14 residues. The same sample was also used in a study of yellow fever vaccine responses in identical twins.

This TCR came from a woman aged 18-29 years in good health. The sequenced material came from PBMCs. V is TRBV6-1 and J is TRBJ1-2; D is uncertain. CDR3 loop: CASSDLPTLYGYTF. CDR3 nucleotides: TGTGCCAGCAGTGACCTCCCGACACTCTATGGCTACACCTTC.